This record concerns one T cell receptor beta chain sequence. Some clones are missing from TCRdb's copy, which holds only in-frame ones; the method was immunoSEQ multiplex PCR. The data show about 170,000 clones, about nine tenths seen once. The CDR3 is made up of 15 amino acids. Trimming took off 10 bases at V and 1 base at J, with 20 bases between the two ends. CDR1 is SGHNT and CDR2 is YYREEE in the germline V gene (reference sequence). This record belongs to a study of blood T cell repertoires in COVID-19. At the level of the study: The origin of the acute and convalescent COVID-19 samples was the United States, Italy and Spain.

This sequence originates from a man aged 70-80 years with acute or convalescent COVID-19. The chain has TRBV5-4 and TRBJ1-2; a possible D gene is TRBD1 (5 bases). Sequenced sample: peripheral blood. CDR3 protein: CAAGTQGAGNYGYTF. CDR3 coding DNA: TGTGCCGCCGGGACTCAGGGAGCCGGTAACTATGGCTACACCTTC.